Listed below are T cell receptor beta chains from one sample, sequenced in a study of Graves' ophthalmopathy and Graves' hyperthyroidism. A single record per CDR3 protein comes from TCRdb applying MiXCR to the multiplex PCR reads. The sample has about 400,000 distinct CDR3 sequences; less than 20% are singletons. The sequenced sample was peripheral blood. Source of these receptors: a woman between 18 and 29 years old with stable Graves' hyperthyroidism. Each CDR3 is given with its conserved first and last residue. D genes are given only for firm matches. Some rows have no size entry. The others give once, few or many, or a class for an expanded clone.

v_gene,j_gene,len,d_gene,abundance,CDR3aa,CDR3nt
TRBV12-5,TRBJ2-5,14,TRBD2,many,CASGLTSGGETQYF,TGTGCTAGTGGTTTGACTAGCGGGGGAGAGACCCAGTACTTC
TRBV13,TRBJ2-7,9,.,many,CARLCEQYF,TGTGCCAGACTTTGCGAGCAGTACTTC
TRBV6-1,TRBJ1-1,16,TRBD1,many,CASSALQGAANTEAFF,TGTGCCAGCAGTGCCCTACAGGGGGCGGCGAACACTGAAGCTTTCTTT
TRBV19,TRBJ1-2,14,TRBD1,many,CASSIDRGTYGYTF,TGTGCCAGTAGTATAGACAGGGGGACCTATGGCTACACCTTC
TRBV9,TRBJ1-3,14,.,.,CASGALDSGNTIYF,TGTGCCAGCGGGGCGTTGGACTCTGGAAACACCATATATTTT
TRBV6-5,TRBJ1-1,16,.,many,CASSYSTGSRNTEAFF,TGTGCCAGCAGTTACTCAACAGGGTCCAGGAACACTGAAGCTTTCTTT
TRBV11-2,TRBJ1-1,16,.,many,CASSLEWVRPTTEAFF,TGTGCCAGCAGCTTAGAGTGGGTGAGGCCCACCACTGAAGCTTTCTTT
TRBV25-1,TRBJ2-7,14,.,many,CARRPGTDSYEQYF,TGTGCCAGGCGGCCCGGGACGGACTCCTACGAGCAGTACTTC
TRBV12-3/TRBV12-4,TRBJ1-5,15,.,many,CASSLYGGPDQPQHF,TGTGCCAGCAGTTTATATGGGGGGCCGGATCAGCCCCAGCATTTT
TRBV27,TRBJ2-2,14,.,many,CASSPGRAVGELFF,TGTGCCAGCAGCCCCGGCAGGGCCGTCGGGGAGCTGTTTTTT
TRBV6-5,TRBJ2-7,15,.,many,CASSFGGRPSYEQYF,TGTGCCAGCAGTTTTGGTGGACGGCCGTCCTACGAGCAGTACTTC
TRBV29-1,TRBJ1-1,13,.,.,CSAVDRLNTEAFF,TGCAGCGCCGTTGACAGATTGAACACTGAAGCTTTCTTT
TRBV14,TRBJ1-5,14,.,many,CASSQVGGDQPQHF,TGTGCCAGCAGCCAAGTTGGCGGGGACCAGCCCCAGCATTTT
TRBV7-9,TRBJ2-2,15,TRBD1,many,CASSLTGRNTGELFF,TGTGCCAGCAGCCTGACAGGGAGGAACACCGGGGAGCTGTTTTTT
TRBV20-1,TRBJ2-4,14,.,.,CSARREIAKNIQYF,TGCAGTGCTAGACGGGAGATAGCCAAAAACATTCAGTACTTC
TRBV29-1,TRBJ2-7,13,.,many,CSVGITTSYEQYF,TGCAGCGTTGGAATTACGACCTCCTACGAGCAGTACTTC
TRBV7-2,TRBJ1-3,15,.,few,CASSPPGRPGNTIYF,TGTGCCAGCAGCCCCCCAGGGCGACCTGGAAACACCATATATTTT
TRBV12-3/TRBV12-4,TRBJ1-2,15,TRBD1,many,CASSPGQARGYGYTF,TGTGCCAGCAGTCCGGGACAGGCGAGGGGCTATGGCTACACCTTC
TRBV20-1,TRBJ1-3,15,.,few,CSAAPGRSSGNTIYF,TGCAGTGCTGCCCCGGGACGAAGCTCTGGAAACACCATATATTTT
TRBV12-3/TRBV12-4,TRBJ1-2,15,.,many,CASSPGQGSNYGYTF,TGTGCCAGCAGCCCGGGGCAGGGCTCTAACTATGGCTACACCTTC
TRBV5-6,TRBJ2-2,14,TRBD1,many,CASSVDRASGELFF,TGTGCCAGCAGCGTGGACAGGGCCTCCGGGGAGCTGTTTTTT
TRBV19,TRBJ1-3,17,TRBD1,many,CASSSTDRDRHLGTIYF,TGTGCCAGTAGTTCAACGGACCGGGACAGGCATCTCGGCACCATATATTTT
TRBV6-1,TRBJ1-1,14,.,.,CASSVRDGDTEAFF,TGTGCCAGCAGTGTTAGGGATGGGGACACTGAAGCTTTCTTT
TRBV6-1,TRBJ2-7,13,TRBD1,many,CAIRTGVSYEQYF,TGTGCCATCAGGACAGGAGTTTCCTACGAGCAGTACTTC
TRBV12-3/TRBV12-4,TRBJ2-2,12,.,few,CASSPGIGELLF,TGTGCCAGCAGCCCTGGAATCGGGGAGCTGTTGTTT
TRBV6-2/TRBV6-3,TRBJ2-7,13,.,many,CASAEQDGNEQYF,TGTGCCAGCGCCGAGCAGGACGGAAACGAGCAGTACTTC
TRBV24-1,TRBJ2-2,14,.,many,CATSVTGTTGELFF,TGTGCCACCAGTGTCACGGGCACCACCGGGGAGCTGTTTTTT